A single T cell receptor beta chain is shown here with its context. Its cognate antigen is unknown. CDR3 length: 16 amino acids. The V and J ends lost 4 bases and 4 bases, in that order; junction bases with no gene match: 8. Germline CDR1 SGHRS, CDR2 YFSETQ. This sample was taken from a study of post-analysis software for immune sequencing data. About the study: Relapsing-remitting, secondary progressive and progressive-relapsing multiple sclerosis were all included among the disease courses. Whole-study results and caveats: Relative to controls, patients with multiple sclerosis showed significantly lower normalized Chao1 diversity. Batch-matched samples strongly co-clustered by F measure. Patients carried roughly five TRBV segments more frequently than controls did, and TRBV5-6, TRBV5-1 and TRBV20-1 were among them.

Researchers reported that TCR beta cDNA libraries carried unique molecular identifiers. Each sample of 1 to 10 million input T cells yielded roughly 0.5 million cDNA molecules, so each molecule approximated one T cell. TCRdb used MiXCR to reprocess the PCR reads, holding one entry per CDR3 protein. The table records 820,000 or so distinct CDR3 sequences, around 50% of them present only once. The genes are TRBV5-1 and TRBJ2-1, with TRBD2 matching over 10 bases. The sequence came from a girl aged 10 to 17 with multiple sclerosis. Sequenced input: blood. CDR3 in amino acids: CASSIQGLAVYNEQFF. The CDR3 DNA reads as TGCGCCAGCAGCATCCAAGGACTAGCGGTTTACAATGAGCAGTTCTTC.